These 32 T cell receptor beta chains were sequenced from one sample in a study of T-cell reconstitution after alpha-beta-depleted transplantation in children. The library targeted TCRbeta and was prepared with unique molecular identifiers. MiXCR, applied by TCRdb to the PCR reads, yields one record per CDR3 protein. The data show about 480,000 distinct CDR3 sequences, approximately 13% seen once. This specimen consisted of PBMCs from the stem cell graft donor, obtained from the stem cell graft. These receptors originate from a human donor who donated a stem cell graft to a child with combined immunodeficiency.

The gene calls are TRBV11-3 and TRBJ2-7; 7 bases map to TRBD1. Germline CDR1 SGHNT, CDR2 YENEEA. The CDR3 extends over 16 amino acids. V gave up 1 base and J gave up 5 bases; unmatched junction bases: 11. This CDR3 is CASSLAHGQVGHEQYF. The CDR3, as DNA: TGTGCCAGCAGCTTAGCCCACGGACAGGTTGGCCACGAGCAGTACTTC.

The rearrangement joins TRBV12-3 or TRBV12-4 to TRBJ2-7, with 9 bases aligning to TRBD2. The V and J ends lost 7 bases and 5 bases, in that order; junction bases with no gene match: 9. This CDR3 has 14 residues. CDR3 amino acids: CASTWGGGAHEQYF. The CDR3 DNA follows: TGTGCCAGCACCTGGGGCGGGGGGGCCCACGAGCAGTACTTC.

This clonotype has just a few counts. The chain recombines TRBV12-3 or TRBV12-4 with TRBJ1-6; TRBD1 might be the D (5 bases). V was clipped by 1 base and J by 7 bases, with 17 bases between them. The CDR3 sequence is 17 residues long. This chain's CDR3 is CASSLGGGGRGNSPLHF. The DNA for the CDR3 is TGTGCCAGCAGTTTAGGCGGCGGGGGACGGGGAAATTCACCCCTCCACTTT.

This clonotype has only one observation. In DNA, the CDR3 is TGCAGTGCTAGAGAGCCTTCTGGTGGGAGGCACGAGCAGTACTTC. This codes for CSAREPSGGRHEQYF. The chain couples TRBV20-1 to TRBJ2-7; perhaps TRBD2 as D (6 bases). Between the trimmed V and J ends, which lost 0 bases and 5 bases, there was a span of 17 bases. The germline gives CDR1 DFQATT, CDR2 SNEGSKA (reference sequence). The CDR3 is 15 amino acids.

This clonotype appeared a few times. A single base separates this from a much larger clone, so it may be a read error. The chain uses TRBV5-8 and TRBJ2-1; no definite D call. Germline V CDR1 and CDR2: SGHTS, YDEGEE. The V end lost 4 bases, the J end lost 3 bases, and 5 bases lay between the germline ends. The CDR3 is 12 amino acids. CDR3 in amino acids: CASSGIYNEQFF. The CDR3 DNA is TGTGCCAGCAGCGGGATCTACAATGAGCAGTTCTTC.

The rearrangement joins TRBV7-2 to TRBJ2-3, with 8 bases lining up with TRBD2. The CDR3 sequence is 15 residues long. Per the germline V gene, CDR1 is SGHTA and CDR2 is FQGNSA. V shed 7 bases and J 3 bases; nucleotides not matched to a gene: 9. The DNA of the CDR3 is TGTGCCAGCACAATAGCGGGACTGGGGACAGATACGCAGTATTTT. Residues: CASTIAGLGTDTQYF.

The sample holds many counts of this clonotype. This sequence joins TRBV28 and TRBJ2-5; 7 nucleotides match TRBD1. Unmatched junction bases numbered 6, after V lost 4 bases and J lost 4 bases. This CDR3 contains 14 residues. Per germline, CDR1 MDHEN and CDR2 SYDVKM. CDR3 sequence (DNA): TGTGCCAGCAGTTCCCTCAGGGGGACAGAGACCCAGTACTTC. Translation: CASSSLRGTETQYF.

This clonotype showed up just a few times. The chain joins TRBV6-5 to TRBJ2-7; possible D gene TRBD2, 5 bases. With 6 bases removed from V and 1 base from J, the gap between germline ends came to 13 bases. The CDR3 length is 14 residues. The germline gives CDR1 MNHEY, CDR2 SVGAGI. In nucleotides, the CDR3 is TGTGCCAGCAGCTTAGCGTTAGGGTCCTACGAGCAGTACTTC. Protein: CASSLALGSYEQYF.

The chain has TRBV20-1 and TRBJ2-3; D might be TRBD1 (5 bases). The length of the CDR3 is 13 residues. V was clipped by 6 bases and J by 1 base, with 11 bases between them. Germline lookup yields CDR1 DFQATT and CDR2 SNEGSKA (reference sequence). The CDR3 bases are TGCAGTGCCCCGCAGGGCGGCACAGATACGCAGTATTTT. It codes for CSAPQGGTDTQYF.

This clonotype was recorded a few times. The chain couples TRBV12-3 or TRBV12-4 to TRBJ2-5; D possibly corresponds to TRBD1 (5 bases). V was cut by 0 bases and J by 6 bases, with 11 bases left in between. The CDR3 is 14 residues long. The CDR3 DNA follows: TGTGCCAGCAGTTTAGCGACCAGGGTGCAGACCCAGTACTTC. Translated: CASSLATRVQTQYF.

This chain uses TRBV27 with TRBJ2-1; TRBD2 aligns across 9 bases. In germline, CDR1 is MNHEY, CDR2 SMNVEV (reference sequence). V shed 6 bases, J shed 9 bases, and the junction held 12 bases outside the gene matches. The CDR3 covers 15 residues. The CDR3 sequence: CASSPRASGDGEQFF. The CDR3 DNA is TGTGCCAGCAGCCCAAGGGCTAGCGGGGACGGTGAGCAGTTCTTC.

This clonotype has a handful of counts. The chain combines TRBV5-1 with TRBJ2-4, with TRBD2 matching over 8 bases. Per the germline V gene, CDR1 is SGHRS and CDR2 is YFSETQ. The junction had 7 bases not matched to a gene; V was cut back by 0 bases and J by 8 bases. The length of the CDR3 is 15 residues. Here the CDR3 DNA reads TGCGCCAGCAGCTTGGGGGAAAGCGGGGGCGACATTCAGTACTTC. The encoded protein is CASSLGESGGDIQYF.

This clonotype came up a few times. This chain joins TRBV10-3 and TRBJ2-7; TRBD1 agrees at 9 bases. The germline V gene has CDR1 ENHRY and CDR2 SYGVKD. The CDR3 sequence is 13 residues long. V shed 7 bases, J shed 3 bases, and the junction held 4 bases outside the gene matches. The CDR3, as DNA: TGTGCCATCAAGCGACAGGGGGGCTACGAGCAGTACTTC. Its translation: CAIKRQGGYEQYF.

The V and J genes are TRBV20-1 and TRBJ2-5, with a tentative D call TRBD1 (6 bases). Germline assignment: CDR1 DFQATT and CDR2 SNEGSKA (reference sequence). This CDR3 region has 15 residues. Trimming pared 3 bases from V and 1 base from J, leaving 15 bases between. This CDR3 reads CSARNRAVGQETQYF. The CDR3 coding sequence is TGCAGTGCTAGGAACAGGGCGGTAGGCCAAGAGACCCAGTACTTC.

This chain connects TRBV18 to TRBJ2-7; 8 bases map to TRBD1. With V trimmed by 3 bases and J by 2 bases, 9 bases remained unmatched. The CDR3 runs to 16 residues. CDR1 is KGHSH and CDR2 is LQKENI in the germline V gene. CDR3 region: CASSPSTGDVAYEQYF. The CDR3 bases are TGTGCCAGCTCACCCTCGACAGGGGATGTGGCCTACGAGCAGTACTTC. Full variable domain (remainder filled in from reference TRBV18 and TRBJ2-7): NAGVMQNPRHLVRRRGQEARLRCSPMKGHSHVYWYRQLPEEGLKFMVYLQKENIIDESGMPKERFSAEFPKEGPSILRIQQVVRGDSAAYFCASSPSTGDVAYEQYFGPGTRLTVT.

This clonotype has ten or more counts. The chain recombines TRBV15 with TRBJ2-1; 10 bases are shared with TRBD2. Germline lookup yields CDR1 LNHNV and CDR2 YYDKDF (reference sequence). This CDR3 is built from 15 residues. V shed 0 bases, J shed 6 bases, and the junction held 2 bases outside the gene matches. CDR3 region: CATSREGTSVNEQFF. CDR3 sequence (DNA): TGTGCCACCAGCAGAGAAGGGACTAGCGTCAATGAGCAGTTCTTC.

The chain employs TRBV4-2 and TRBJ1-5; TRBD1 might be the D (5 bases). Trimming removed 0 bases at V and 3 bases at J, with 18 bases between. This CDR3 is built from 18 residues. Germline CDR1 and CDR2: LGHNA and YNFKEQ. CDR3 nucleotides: TGTGCCAGCAGCCAAGACCCCCTGGTAGGGGCTATCAATCAGCCCCAGCATTTT. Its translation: CASSQDPLVGAINQPQHF.

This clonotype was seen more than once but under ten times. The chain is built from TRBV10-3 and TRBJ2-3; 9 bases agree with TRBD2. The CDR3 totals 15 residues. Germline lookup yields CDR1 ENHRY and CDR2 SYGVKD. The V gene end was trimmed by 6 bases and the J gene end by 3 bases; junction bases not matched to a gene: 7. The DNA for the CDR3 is TGTGCCATCAGCCCAGCGGGGGGATCAACAGATACGCAGTATTTT. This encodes CAISPAGGSTDTQYF.

The CDR3 reads CASSHRDRGIVGQSSGANVLTF. The CDR3, as DNA: TGTGCCAGCAGTCACCGGGACAGGGGGATTGTCGGGCAAAGCTCTGGGGCCAACGTCCTGACTTTC. The chain employs TRBV6-2 or TRBV6-3 and TRBJ2-6; 11 bases align to TRBD1. The germline gives CDR1 MNHEY, CDR2 SVGEGT. J lost 0 bases, V lost 5 bases, and 18 bases had no gene match. The CDR3 loop spans 22 amino acids.

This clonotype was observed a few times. CDR3 region: CASSSHNPTSDYEQYF. The CDR3 region has the DNA TGTGCCAGCAGTTCACATAATCCGACTAGCGACTACGAGCAGTACTTC. The rearrangement uses TRBV27 and TRBJ2-7; 8 nucleotides line up with TRBD2. V gave up 4 bases and J gave up 3 bases; unmatched junction bases: 11. Looked up from germline, CDR1 is MNHEY and CDR2 is SMNVEV (reference sequence). This CDR3 is built from 16 residues.

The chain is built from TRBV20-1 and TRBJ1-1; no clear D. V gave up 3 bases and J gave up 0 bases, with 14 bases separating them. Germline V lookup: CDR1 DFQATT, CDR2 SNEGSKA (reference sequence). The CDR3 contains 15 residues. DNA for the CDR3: TGCAGTGCTAGGGCCCTCTTACTAATGAACACTGAAGCTTTCTTT. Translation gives CSARALLLMNTEAFF.

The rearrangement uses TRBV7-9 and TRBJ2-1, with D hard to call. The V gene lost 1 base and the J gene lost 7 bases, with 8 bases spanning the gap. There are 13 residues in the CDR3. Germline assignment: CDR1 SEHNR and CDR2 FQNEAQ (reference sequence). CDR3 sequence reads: CASSLVGMNEQFF. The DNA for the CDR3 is TGTGCCAGCAGCTTAGTGGGGATGAATGAGCAGTTCTTC.

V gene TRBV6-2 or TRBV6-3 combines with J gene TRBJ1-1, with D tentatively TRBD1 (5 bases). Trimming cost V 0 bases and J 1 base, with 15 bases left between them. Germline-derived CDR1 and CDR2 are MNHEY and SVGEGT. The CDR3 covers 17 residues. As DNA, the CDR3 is TGTGCCAGCAGTTACTCGACCTGGGGACGGAGGAACACTGAAGCTTTCTTT. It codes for CASSYSTWGRRNTEAFF.

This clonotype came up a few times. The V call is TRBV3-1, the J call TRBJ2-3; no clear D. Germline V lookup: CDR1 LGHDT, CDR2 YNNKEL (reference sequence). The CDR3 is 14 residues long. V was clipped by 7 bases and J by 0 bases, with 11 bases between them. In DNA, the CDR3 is TGTGCCAGCACCCTGAGATATAGCACAGATACGCAGTATTTT. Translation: CASTLRYSTDTQYF.

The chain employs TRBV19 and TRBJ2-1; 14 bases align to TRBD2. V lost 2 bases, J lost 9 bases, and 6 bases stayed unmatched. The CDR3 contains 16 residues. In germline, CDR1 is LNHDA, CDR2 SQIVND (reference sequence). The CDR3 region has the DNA TGTGCCAGTAGTATAACGGGACTAGCGGGAGCGAGTGAGCAGTTCTTC. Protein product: CASSITGLAGASEQFF.

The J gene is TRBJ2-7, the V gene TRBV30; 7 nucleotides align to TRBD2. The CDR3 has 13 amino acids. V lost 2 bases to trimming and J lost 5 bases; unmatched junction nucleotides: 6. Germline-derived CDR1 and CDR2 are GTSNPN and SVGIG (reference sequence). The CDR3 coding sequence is TGTGCCTGGAGTAAACTAGCGAACCACGAGCAGTACTTC. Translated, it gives CAWSKLANHEQYF.

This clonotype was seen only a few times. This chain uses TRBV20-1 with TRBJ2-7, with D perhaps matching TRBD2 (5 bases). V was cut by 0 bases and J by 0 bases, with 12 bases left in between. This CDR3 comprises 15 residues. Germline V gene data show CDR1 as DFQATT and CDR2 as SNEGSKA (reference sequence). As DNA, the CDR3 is TGCAGTGCTAGAGAGATAGGAGGAACCTCCTACGAGCAGTACTTC. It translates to CSAREIGGTSYEQYF.

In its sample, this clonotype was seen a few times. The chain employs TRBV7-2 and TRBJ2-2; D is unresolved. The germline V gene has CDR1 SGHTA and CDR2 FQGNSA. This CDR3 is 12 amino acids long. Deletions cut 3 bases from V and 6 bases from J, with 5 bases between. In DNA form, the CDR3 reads TGTGCCAGCAGCTTCGTCCCCGGGGAGCTGTTTTTT. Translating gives CASSFVPGELFF.

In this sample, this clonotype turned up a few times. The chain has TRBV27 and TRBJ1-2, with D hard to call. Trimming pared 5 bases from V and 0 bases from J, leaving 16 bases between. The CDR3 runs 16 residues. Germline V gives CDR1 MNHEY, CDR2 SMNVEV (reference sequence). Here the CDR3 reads CASSPRETPTNYGYTF. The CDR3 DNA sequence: TGTGCCAGCAGTCCCCGAGAGACACCAACTAACTATGGCTACACCTTC.

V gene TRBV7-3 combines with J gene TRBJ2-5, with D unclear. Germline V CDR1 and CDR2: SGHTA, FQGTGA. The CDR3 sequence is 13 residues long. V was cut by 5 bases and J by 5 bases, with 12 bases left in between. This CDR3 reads CASSPPGHETQYF. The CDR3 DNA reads TGTGCCAGCAGCCCTCCGGGCCACGAGACCCAGTACTTC.

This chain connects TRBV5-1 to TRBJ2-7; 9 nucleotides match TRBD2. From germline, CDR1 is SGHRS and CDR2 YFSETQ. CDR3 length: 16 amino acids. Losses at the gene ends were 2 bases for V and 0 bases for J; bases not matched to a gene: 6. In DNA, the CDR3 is TGCGCCAGCAGCTTTGCTAGCGGGGCCAGCTCCTACGAGCAGTACTTC. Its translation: CASSFASGASSYEQYF.

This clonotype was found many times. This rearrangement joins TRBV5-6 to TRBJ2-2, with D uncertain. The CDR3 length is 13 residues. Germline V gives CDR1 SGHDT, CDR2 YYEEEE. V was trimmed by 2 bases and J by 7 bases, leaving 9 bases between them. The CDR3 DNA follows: TGTGCCAGCAGCTTAGGCGGAAGCGGGGAGCTGTTTTTT. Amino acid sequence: CASSLGGSGELFF.